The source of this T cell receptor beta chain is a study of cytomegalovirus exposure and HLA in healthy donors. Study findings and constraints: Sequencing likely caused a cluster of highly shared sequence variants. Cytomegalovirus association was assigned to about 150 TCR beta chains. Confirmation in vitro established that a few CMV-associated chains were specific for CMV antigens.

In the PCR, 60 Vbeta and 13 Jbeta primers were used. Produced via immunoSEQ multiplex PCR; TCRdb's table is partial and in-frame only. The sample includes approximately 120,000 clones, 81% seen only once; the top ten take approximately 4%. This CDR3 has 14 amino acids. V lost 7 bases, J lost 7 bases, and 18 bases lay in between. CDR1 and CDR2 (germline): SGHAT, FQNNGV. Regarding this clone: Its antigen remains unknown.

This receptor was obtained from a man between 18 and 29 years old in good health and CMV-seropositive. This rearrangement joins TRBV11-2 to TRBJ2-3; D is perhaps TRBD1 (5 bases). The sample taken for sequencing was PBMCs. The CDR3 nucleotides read TGTGCCAGCACCACTGTGGGGCCGTTAAATACGCAGTATTTT. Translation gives CASTTVGPLNTQYF. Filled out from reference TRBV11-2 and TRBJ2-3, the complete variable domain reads EAGVAQSPRYKIIEKRQSVAFWCNPISGHATLYWYQQILGQGPKLLIQFQNNGVVDDSQLPKDRFSAERLKGVDSTLKIQPAKLEDSAVYLCASTTVGPLNTQYFGPGTRLTVL.